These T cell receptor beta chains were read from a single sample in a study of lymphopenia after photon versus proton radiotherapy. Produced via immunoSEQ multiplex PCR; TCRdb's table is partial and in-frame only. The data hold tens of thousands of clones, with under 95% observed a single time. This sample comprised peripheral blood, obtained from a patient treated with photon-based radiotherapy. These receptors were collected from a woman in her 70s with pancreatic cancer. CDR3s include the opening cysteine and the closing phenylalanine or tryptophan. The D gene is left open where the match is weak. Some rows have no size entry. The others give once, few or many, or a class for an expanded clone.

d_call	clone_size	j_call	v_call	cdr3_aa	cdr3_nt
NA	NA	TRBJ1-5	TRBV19	CASSTTWAGEDQPQHF	TGTGCCAGTAGTACCACATGGGCAGGGGAGGATCAGCCCCAGCATTTT
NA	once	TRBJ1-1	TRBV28	CASSPAGGGNTEAFF	TGTGCCAGCAGTCCCGCCGGGGGGGGGAACACTGAAGCTTTCTTT
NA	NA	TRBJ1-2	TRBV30	CAWSPNRGYTF	TGTGCCTGGAGTCCTAATCGAGGCTACACCTTC
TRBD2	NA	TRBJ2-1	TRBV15	CATSRELREVSEQFF	TGTGCCACCAGCAGAGAGTTGCGGGAGGTGAGTGAGCAGTTCTTC
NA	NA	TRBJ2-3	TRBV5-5	CASSFLASLTDTQYF	TGTGCCAGCAGCTTCCTAGCGAGCCTCACAGATACGCAGTATTTT
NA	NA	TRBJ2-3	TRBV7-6	CASSLDSFTDTQYF	TGTGCCAGCAGCTTAGATAGCTTCACAGATACGCAGTATTTT
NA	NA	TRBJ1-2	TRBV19	CASSITGNYYGYTF	TGTGCCAGTAGTATAACAGGGAACTACTATGGCTACACCTTC
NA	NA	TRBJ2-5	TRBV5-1	CASSLGGKETQYF	TGCGCCAGCAGCTTGGGGGGTAAAGAGACCCAGTACTTC
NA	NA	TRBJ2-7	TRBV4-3	CASSQRRDTYEQYF	TGCGCCAGCAGCCAGAGGCGGGACACCTACGAGCAGTACTTC
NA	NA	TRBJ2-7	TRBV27	CASRGAVGYNEQYF	TGTGCCAGCAGGGGGGCAGTGGGATACAACGAGCAGTACTTC
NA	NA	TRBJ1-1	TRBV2	CASSEVVGDRNTEAFF	TGTGCCAGCAGTGAAGTAGTTGGGGATCGGAACACTGAAGCTTTCTTT
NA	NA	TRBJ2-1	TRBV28	CASSLGQAYNEQFF	TGTGCCAGCAGTTTAGGGCAGGCTTACAATGAGCAGTTCTTC